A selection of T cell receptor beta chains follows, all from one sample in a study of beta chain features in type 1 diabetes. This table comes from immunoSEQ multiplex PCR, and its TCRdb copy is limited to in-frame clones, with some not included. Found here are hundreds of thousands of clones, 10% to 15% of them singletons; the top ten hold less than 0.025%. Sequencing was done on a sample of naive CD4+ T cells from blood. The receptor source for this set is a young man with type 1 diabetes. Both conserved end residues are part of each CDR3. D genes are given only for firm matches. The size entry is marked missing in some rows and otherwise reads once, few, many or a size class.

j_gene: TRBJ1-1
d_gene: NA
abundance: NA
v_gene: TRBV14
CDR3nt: TGTGCCAGCAGCCTAATTAGGGGTGACGGAGCTTTCTTT
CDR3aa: CASSLIRGDGAFF

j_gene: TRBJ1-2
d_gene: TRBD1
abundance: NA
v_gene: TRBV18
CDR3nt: TGTGCCAGCTCACAGGGACAGTCGATCACCTATGGCTACACCTTC
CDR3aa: CASSQGQSITYGYTF

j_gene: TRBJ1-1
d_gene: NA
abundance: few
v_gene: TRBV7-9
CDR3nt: TGTGCCAGCAGTATCACAGGGATGAACACTGAAGCTTTCTTT
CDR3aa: CASSITGMNTEAFF

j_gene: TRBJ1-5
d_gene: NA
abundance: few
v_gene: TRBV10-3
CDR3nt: TGTGCCATCAGTGCTTCACCACAGGGCGGGGGCAATCAGCCCCAGCATTTT
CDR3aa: CAISASPQGGGNQPQHF

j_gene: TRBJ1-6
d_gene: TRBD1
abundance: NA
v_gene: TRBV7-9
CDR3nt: TGTGCCAGCAGCCAAACCGACAGGGCCGGGGCCCTCCACTTT
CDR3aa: CASSQTDRAGALHF

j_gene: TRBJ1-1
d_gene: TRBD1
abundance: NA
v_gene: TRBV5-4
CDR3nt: TGTGCCAGCAGCTTACCAGGGGGCCCTGAAGCTTTCTTT
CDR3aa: CASSLPGGPEAFF

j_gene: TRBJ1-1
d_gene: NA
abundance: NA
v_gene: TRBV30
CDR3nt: TGTGCCTGGACCGGGACACCTGAAGCTTTCTTT
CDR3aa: CAWTGTPEAFF

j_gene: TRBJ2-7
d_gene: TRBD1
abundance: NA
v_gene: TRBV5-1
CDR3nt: TGCGCCAGCAGCCCCGGGACAGGGACCGTCGAGCAGTACTTC
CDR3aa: CASSPGTGTVEQYF

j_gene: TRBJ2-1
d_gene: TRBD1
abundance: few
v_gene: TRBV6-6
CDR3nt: TGTGCCACCCAGGGGGACCCCTACAATGAGCAGTTCTTC
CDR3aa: CATQGDPYNEQFF

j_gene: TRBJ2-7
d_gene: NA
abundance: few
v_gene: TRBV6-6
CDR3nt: TGTGCCAGCAGTTCGACAGGTACAACCTACGAGCAGTACTTC
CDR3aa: CASSSTGTTYEQYF

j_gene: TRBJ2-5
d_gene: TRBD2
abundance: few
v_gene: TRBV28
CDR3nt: TGTGCCACGCACGTAACTAGCGGTCTGGAGACCCAGTACTTC
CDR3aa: CATHVTSGLETQYF

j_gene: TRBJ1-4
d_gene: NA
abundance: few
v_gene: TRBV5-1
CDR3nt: TGCGCCAGCAGCTCGCGGGACTCAACTAATGAAAAACTGTTTTTT
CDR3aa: CASSSRDSTNEKLFF

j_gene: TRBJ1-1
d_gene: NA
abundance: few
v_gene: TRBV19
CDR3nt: TGTGCCAGTAGTAATAGGATGAGAGACACGAACACTGAAGCTTTCTTT
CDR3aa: CASSNRMRDTNTEAFF

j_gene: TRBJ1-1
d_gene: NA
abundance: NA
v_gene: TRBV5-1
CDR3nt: TGCGCCAGCACCTCTACAGACAGCTTTCCCACTGAAGCTTTCTTT
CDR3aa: CASTSTDSFPTEAFF

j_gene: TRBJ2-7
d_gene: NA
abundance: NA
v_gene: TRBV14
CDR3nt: TGTGCCAGCAGCCAAGATGCGTGGTATGAGCAGTACTTC
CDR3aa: CASSQDAWYEQYF

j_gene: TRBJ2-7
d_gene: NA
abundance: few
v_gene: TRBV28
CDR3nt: TGTGCCAGCAGTCCCCCGGATACGGCTGTCTACGAGCAGTACTTC
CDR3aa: CASSPPDTAVYEQYF

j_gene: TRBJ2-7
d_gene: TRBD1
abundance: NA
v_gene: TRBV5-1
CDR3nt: TGCGCCAGCAGCTTGGGTGGGACAGCTAGCTACGAGCAGTACTTC
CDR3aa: CASSLGGTASYEQYF

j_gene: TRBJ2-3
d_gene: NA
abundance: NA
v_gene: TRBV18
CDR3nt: TGTGCCAGCTCACCACGAGAATACTTAGATACGCAGTATTTT
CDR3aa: CASSPREYLDTQYF

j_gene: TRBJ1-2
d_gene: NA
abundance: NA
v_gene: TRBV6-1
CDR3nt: TGTGCCAGCAGATCAAAAGGGAGCTATGGCTACACCTTC
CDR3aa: CASRSKGSYGYTF

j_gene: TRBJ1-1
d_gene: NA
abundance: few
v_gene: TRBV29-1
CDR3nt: TGCAGCGTGGGGCTTTTCGGGGACACTGAAGCTTTCTTT
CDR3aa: CSVGLFGDTEAFF

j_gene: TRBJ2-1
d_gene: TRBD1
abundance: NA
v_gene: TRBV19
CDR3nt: TGTGCCAGTAAGACAGGGCAGGTGGGAAGTGAGCAGTTCTTC
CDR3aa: CASKTGQVGSEQFF

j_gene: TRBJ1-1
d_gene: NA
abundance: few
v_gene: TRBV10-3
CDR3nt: TGTGCCATCAGTGCGGGGGGGACTGAAGCTTTCTTT
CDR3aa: CAISAGGTEAFF

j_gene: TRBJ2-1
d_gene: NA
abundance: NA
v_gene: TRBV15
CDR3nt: TGTGCCACCAGCAGAGACGAGGGTGAGCAGTTCTTC
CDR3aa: CATSRDEGEQFF

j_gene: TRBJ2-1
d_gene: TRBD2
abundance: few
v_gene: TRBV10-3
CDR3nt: TGTGCCATCACCCGAGCCCTAGCGGGGGGAAACAATGAGCAGTTCTTC
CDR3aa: CAITRALAGGNNEQFF

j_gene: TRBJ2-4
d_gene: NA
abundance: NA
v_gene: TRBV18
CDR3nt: TGTGCCAGCTCACCATCTCAGCAGGGGGCCAAAAACATTCAGTACTTC
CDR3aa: CASSPSQQGAKNIQYF

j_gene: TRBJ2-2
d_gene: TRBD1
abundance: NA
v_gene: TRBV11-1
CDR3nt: TGTGCCAGCCGTCGAGGGACAGGGACCGGGGAGCTGTTTTTT
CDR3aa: CASRRGTGTGELFF

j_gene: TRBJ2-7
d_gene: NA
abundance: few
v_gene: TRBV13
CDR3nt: TGTGCCAGCAGCGAACCGGACAGCTCCTACGAGCAGTACTTC
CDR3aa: CASSEPDSSYEQYF

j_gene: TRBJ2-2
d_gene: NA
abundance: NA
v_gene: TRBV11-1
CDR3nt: TGTGCCAGCAGCTCAGGGTCGAACACCGGGGAGCTGTTTTTT
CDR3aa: CASSSGSNTGELFF

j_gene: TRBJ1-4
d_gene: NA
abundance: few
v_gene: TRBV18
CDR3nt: TGTGCCAGCTCACCACCCTCAGATGAAAAACTGTTTTTT
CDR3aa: CASSPPSDEKLFF

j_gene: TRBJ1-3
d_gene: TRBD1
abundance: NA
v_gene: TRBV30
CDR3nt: TGTGCCTGGGAACGGACAGGGGAAGGAAACACCATATATTTT
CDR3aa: CAWERTGEGNTIYF

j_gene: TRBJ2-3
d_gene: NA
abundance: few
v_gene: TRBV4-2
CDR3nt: TGTGCCAGCAGCTGGCAGCCTAGCACAGATACGCAGTATTTT
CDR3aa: CASSWQPSTDTQYF

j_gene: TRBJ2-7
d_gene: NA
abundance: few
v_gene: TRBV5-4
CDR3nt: TGTGCCAGCAGCTTGGCGGGATCCTACGAGCAGTACTTC
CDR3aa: CASSLAGSYEQYF

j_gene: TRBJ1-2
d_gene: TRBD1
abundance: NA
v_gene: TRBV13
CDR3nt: TGTGCCAGCAGACCAGGACAGGGCAATTATGGCTACACCTTC
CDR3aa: CASRPGQGNYGYTF

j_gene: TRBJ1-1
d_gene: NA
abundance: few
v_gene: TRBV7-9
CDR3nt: TGTGCCAGCAGCTATCAACAGGGTCGGGGCACTGAAGCTTTCTTT
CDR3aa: CASSYQQGRGTEAFF

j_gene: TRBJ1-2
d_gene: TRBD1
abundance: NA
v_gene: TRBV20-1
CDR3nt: TGCAGTGCTCCAGACAGGGGAGGCTACACCTTC
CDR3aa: CSAPDRGGYTF

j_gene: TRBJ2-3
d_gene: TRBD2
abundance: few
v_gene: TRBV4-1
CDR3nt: TGCGCCAGCAGCCAAGATCTTAGCGGGGAAGGGACAGATACGCAGTATTTT
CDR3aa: CASSQDLSGEGTDTQYF

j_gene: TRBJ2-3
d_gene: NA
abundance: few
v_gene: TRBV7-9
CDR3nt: TGTGCCAGCAGCTTAGTGACATCAGATACGCAGTATTTT
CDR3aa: CASSLVTSDTQYF

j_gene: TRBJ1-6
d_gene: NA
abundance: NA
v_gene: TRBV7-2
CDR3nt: TGTGCCAGCAGCTTAGCGGCCCTCCTTCCCACTGTGCCCCTCCACTTT
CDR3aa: CASSLAALLPTVPLHF

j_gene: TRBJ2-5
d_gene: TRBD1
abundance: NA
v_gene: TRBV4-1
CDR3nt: TGCGCCAGCAGCCGTCCGGGACAGCAAGACCAAGAGACCCAGTACTTC
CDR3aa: CASSRPGQQDQETQYF

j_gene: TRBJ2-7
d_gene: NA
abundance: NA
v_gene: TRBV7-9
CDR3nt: TGTGCCAGCAGCCGATCGCTCGAGCAGTACTTC
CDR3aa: CASSRSLEQYF

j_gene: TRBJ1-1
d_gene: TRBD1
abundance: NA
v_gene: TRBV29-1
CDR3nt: TGCAGCGTCCCGTCCTCGGGACAGGGTCTTCGGAACACTGAAGCTTTCTTT
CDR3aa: CSVPSSGQGLRNTEAFF

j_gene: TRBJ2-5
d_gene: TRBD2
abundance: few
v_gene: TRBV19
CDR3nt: TGTGCCAGTAGTATCCTAGCGGGGGTTCAAGAGACCCAGTACTTC
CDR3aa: CASSILAGVQETQYF

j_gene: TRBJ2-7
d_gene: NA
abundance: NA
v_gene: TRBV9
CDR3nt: TGTGCCAGCAGCGTAGAAGGGGTCTACGAGCAGTACTTC
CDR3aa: CASSVEGVYEQYF

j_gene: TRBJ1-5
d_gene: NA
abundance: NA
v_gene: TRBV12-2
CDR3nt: TGTGCAAGTCGCCCCGGAGGTAGGCAGCCCCAGCATTTT
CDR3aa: CASRPGGRQPQHF

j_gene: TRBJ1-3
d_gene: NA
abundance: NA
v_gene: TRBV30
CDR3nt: TGTGCCTGGAGTGTAAGGGCTACATCGGGAAACACCATATATTTT
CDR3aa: CAWSVRATSGNTIYF

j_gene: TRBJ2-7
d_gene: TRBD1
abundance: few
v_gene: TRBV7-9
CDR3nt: TGTGCCAGCAGCCGACAGGGTGGGTCCTACGAGCAGTACTTC
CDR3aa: CASSRQGGSYEQYF

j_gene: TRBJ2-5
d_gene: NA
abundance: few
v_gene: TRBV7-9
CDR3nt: TGTGCCAGCAGCGGCGCCAACCAAGAGACCCAGTACTTC
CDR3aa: CASSGANQETQYF

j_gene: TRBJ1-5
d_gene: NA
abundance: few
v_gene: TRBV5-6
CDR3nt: TGTGCCAGCAGCTTGCAGGGTTCGGGCAGCAATCAGCCCCAGCATTTT
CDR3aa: CASSLQGSGSNQPQHF

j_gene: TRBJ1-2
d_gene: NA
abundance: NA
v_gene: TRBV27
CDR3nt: TGTGCCAGCAAACCAGGACATCCAGATTTAAAGGACGGCTACACCTTC
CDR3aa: CASKPGHPDLKDGYTF

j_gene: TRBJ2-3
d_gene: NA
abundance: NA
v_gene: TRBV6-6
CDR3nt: TGTGCCAGCAGTTACTTGGGTCTAGGGGGAGATACGCAGTATTTT
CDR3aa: CASSYLGLGGDTQYF

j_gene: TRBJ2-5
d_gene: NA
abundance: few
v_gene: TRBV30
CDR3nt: TGTGCCTGGAGTGTACTGGGGGCGGCCCAAGAGACCCAGTACTTC
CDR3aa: CAWSVLGAAQETQYF

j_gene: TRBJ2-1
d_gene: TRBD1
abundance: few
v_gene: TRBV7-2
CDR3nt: TGTGCCAGCAGCGATTTAAGGACAGGGGGAACCAAATACTACAATGAGCAGTTCTTC
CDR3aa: CASSDLRTGGTKYYNEQFF

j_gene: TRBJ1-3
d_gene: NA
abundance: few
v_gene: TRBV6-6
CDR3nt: TGTGCCAGCAGCCGCGGACCGAGCTCTGGAAACACCATATATTTT
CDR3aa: CASSRGPSSGNTIYF

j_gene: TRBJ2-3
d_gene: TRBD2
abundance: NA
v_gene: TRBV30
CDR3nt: TGTGCCTGGAGTGTACGACTAGCGGGGGGGATCACAGATACGCAGTATTTT
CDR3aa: CAWSVRLAGGITDTQYF

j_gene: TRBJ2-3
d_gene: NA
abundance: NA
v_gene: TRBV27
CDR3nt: TGTGCCAGCAGTTTACGGACTCACACAGATACGCAGTATTTT
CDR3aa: CASSLRTHTDTQYF